This T cell receptor beta chain comes out of a study of blood T cell repertoires in COVID-19. This clone was counted between two and nine times. Self-reported history from a screening survey and questionnaire set each donor's cohort. In Cohort 3, a recovered donor had either two negative PCRs, clearance, or symptom resolution. The data were produced by immunoSEQ multiplex PCR, yet TCRdb's version contains in-frame clones alone and is incomplete. The sample lists more than 200,000 clones, approximately 80% seen once, with 1.8% in the top ten. Per germline, CDR1 LNHDA and CDR2 SQIVND (reference sequence). The V and J ends lost 5 bases and 0 bases, in that order; junction bases with no gene match: 6. The CDR3 consists of 16 residues.

The chain couples TRBV19 to TRBJ2-2; 7 bases line up with TRBD1. What was sequenced was PBMCs or T cells enriched from blood (not recorded which). This TCR was sampled from a man aged 55-75 years who had recovered from COVID-19. The CDR3 sequence: CASSPYRGSNTGELFF. As DNA, the CDR3 is TGTGCCAGTAGTCCGTACAGGGGATCGAACACCGGGGAGCTGTTTTTT.